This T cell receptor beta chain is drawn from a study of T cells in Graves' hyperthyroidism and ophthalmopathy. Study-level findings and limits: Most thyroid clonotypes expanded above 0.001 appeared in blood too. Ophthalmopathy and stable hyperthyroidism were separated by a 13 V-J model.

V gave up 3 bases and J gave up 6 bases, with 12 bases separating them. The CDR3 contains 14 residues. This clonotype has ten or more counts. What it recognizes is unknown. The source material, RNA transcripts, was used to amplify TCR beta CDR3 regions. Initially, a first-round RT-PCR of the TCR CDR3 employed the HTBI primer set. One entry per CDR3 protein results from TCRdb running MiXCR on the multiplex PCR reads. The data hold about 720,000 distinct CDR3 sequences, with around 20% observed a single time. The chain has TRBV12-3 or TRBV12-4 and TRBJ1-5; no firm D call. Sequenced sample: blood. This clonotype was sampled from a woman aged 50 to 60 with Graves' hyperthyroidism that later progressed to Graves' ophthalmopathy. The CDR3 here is CASSFQGTGQPQHF. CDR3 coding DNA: TGTGCCAGCAGTTTTCAAGGAACGGGTCAGCCCCAGCATTTT.